This T cell receptor (beta chain) was profiled in a study of T cell responses to AZD1222 COVID-19 vaccine. Per germline, CDR1 PRHDT and CDR2 FYEKMQ (reference sequence). CDR3 size: 15 residues. V was clipped by 5 bases and J by 4 bases, with 17 bases between them. Study-wide findings and caveats: At 160-218 and 743-854, vaccine-associated CD4 TCRs were dominant, and they spanned spike.

The protocol was immunoSEQ multiplex PCR, while the TCRdb copy is restricted to in-frame clones and leaves out a portion. The repertoire includes around 120,000 clones, approximately 92% of them detected once, and 14% sits in the top ten. As regards this clone: What it recognizes is unknown.

The input for sequencing was peripheral blood, taken on day 0 of AZD1222 vaccination. This clonotype was sampled from an adult in good health. This chain connects TRBV13 to TRBJ1-1; D gene uncertain. The CDR3 loop reads CASSPPSHGGTEAFF. The CDR3 bases are TGTGCCAGCAGCCCGCCCTCGCACGGTGGCACTGAAGCTTTCTTT.